These T cell receptor beta chains were read from a single sample in a study of T cells after somatic rescue of genetic block. Profiling relied on immunoSEQ multiplex PCR, and the TCRdb table lists in-frame clones only, not all of them. In the table there are 60,000 to 90,000 clones, roughly 91% of which are singletons. Sequenced input: peripheral blood mononuclear cells (PBMCs). The receptor source for this set is a man in his thirties or forties. Both conserved end residues are part of each CDR3. The D gene is left open where the match is weak. The size entry is marked missing in some rows and otherwise reads once, few, many or a size class.

length	D	V	size	J	CDR3	DNA
12	-	TRBV7-8	-	TRBJ1-4	CASSPGQEKLFF	TGTGCCAGCAGCCCGGGACAAGAAAAACTGTTTTTT
14	-	TRBV7-9	-	TRBJ1-6	CASSLIGADSPLHF	TGTGCCAGCAGCCTTATAGGGGCGGATTCACCCCTCCACTTT
12	-	TRBV6-5	-	TRBJ1-2	CASLPADKSYTF	TGTGCCAGCCTCCCCGCCGACAAATCCTACACCTTC
16	-	TRBV9	-	TRBJ2-1	CASSVSPDSSYNEQFF	TGTGCCAGCAGCGTCTCTCCCGATAGCTCCTACAATGAGCAGTTCTTC
16	TRBD1	TRBV27	once	TRBJ1-1	CASSSPTGVTGSEAFF	TGTGCCAGCAGTTCCCCGACAGGGGTGACTGGCTCTGAAGCTTTCTTT
15	TRBD1	TRBV7-9	-	TRBJ2-7	CASSKGTGTAFWQYF	TGTGCCAGCAGCAAAGGGACAGGGACCGCATTTTGGCAGTACTTC
11	-	TRBV4-1	-	TRBJ2-1	CASSQMGEQFF	TGCGCCAGCAGCCAAATGGGGGAGCAGTTCTTC
17	-	TRBV6-1	-	TRBJ2-6	CASSERGSISRANVLTF	TGTGCCAGCAGTGAACGAGGGAGTATAAGCAGGGCCAACGTCCTGACTTTC
14	TRBD2	TRBV7-2	-	TRBJ2-7	CASSLRDYSYEQYF	TGTGCCAGCAGCTTAAGGGACTACTCCTACGAGCAGTACTTC
15	-	TRBV27	-	TRBJ1-4	CASSSFPSGSEKLFF	TGTGCCAGCAGTTCGTTTCCCAGCGGTAGTGAAAAACTGTTTTTT
12	-	TRBV27	once	TRBJ2-2	CASPRVSGELFF	TGTGCCAGTCCGAGGGTTAGCGGGGAGCTGTTTTTT
13	-	TRBV6-4	-	TRBJ1-5	CASSSQSGQPQHF	TGTGCCAGCAGCTCACAATCCGGTCAGCCCCAGCATTTT
18	-	TRBV21-1	once	TRBJ2-7	CASSKECLETSGISEQYF	TGTGCCAGCAGCAAAGAATGTCTTGAGACTAGCGGGATTTCCGAGCAGTACTTC
14	-	TRBV18	-	TRBJ1-2	CASSLQGLGEGYTF	TGTGCCAGCTCACTCCAGGGGTTAGGGGAGGGCTACACCTTC
16	-	TRBV5-5	-	TRBJ1-2	CASSLGWSISNYGYTF	TGTGCCAGCAGCTTGGGGTGGAGTATATCTAACTATGGCTACACCTTC
11	-	TRBV10-2	once	TRBJ2-3	CASSVADTQYF	TGCGCCAGCAGTGTTGCAGATACGCAGTATTTT
18	TRBD2	TRBV4-1	-	TRBJ2-3	CASSQDQGTSGHTDTQYF	TGCGCCAGCAGCCAAGATCAGGGCACTAGCGGCCACACAGATACGCAGTATTTT
15	TRBD2	TRBV5-8	-	TRBJ2-7	CASSVRLAGKLEQYF	TGTGCCAGCAGCGTCCGACTAGCGGGAAAGTTGGAGCAGTACTTC
15	-	TRBV19	-	TRBJ1-4	CASSMSAQSNEKLFF	TGTGCCAGTAGTATGTCTGCACAGTCTAATGAAAAACTGTTTTTT
16	-	TRBV6-6	-	TRBJ1-6	CASSYSSSRDNSPLHF	TGTGCCAGCAGTTACTCGAGTTCCAGGGATAATTCACCCCTCCACTTT
12	-	TRBV7-9	-	TRBJ2-1	CASSLEGNEQFF	TGTGCCAGCAGCCTAGAGGGGAATGAGCAGTTCTTC
14	TRBD1	TRBV28	-	TRBJ2-7	CASSETGGPGEQYF	TGTGCCAGCAGCGAGACAGGGGGCCCAGGCGAGCAGTACTTC
14	-	TRBV7-3	-	TRBJ2-1	CASSLNSQDNEQFF	TGTGCCAGCAGCTTAAACAGCCAAGACAATGAGCAGTTCTTC
15	-	TRBV7-2	-	TRBJ1-5	CASSLGVWGNQPQHF	TGTGCCAGCAGCTTAGGAGTTTGGGGGAATCAGCCCCAGCATTTT
15	-	TRBV5-1	once	TRBJ1-5	CASRPAAGDNQPQHF	TGCGCCAGCAGGCCGGCGGCGGGAGACAATCAGCCCCAGCATTTT
15	-	TRBV6-6	-	TRBJ2-3	CASSSSGVGTDTQYF	TGTGCCAGCAGCTCCTCCGGGGTTGGGACAGATACGCAGTATTTT
15	-	TRBV5-1	-	TRBJ1-1	CASKLVVGGDTEAFF	TGCGCCAGCAAACTCGTTGTCGGCGGAGATACTGAAGCTTTCTTT
14	-	TRBV5-1	-	TRBJ2-7	CASRAGLITGEQYF	TGCGCCAGCAGGGCAGGGTTAATAACTGGGGAGCAGTACTTC
16	TRBD1	TRBV10-1	-	TRBJ1-5	CATEEWETGCNQPQHF	TGCGCCACAGAGGAATGGGAGACAGGGTGTAATCAGCCCCAGCATTTT
13	-	TRBV4-1	-	TRBJ2-1	CASSRGPRFEQFF	TGCGCCAGCAGCCGGGGTCCCCGGTTCGAGCAGTTCTTC
14	-	TRBV10-3	-	TRBJ2-1	CAISEFASDNEQFF	TGTGCCATCAGTGAGTTTGCGTCCGACAATGAGCAGTTCTTC
14	TRBD1	TRBV19	-	TRBJ2-7	CASSISGTAYEQYF	TGTGCCAGTAGTATTTCCGGGACAGCCTACGAGCAGTACTTC
16	TRBD2	TRBV4-1	-	TRBJ2-7	CASSQAPSGGTYEQYF	TGCGCCAGCAGCCAAGCCCCTAGCGGGGGGACCTACGAGCAGTACTTC
13	-	TRBV28	-	TRBJ2-1	CASSLYRRNEQFF	TGTGCCAGCAGTTTATACCGGAGGAATGAGCAGTTCTTC
13	TRBD1	TRBV27	-	TRBJ2-1	CASSRQGWDEQFF	TGTGCCAGCAGTCGACAGGGATGGGATGAGCAGTTCTTC
16	TRBD2	TRBV10-1	-	TRBJ2-1	CASSEHLAGTYNEQFF	TGCGCCAGCAGTGAGCATCTAGCGGGGACTTACAATGAGCAGTTCTTC
13	TRBD2	TRBV2	-	TRBJ2-7	CASSEVPAGALNF	TGTGCCAGCAGTGAAGTGCCAGCGGGGGCCCTAAACTTC
13	-	TRBV7-2	-	TRBJ2-7	CASSSKLRDEQYF	TGTGCCAGCAGTTCAAAGCTCAGGGACGAGCAGTACTTC
15	TRBD1	TRBV15	-	TRBJ1-4	CATSRSGQAYLKLFF	TGTGCCACCAGCAGATCGGGACAGGCCTACCTAAAACTGTTTTTT
15	-	TRBV18	-	TRBJ2-3	CASSPQPPGGDTQYF	TGTGCCAGCTCACCACAACCGCCAGGGGGGGATACGCAGTATTTT
14	-	TRBV4-3	once	TRBJ2-2	CASSQDGGTGELFF	TGCGCCAGCAGCCAAGATGGTGGGACCGGGGAGCTGTTTTTT
16	TRBD2	TRBV27	few	TRBJ2-3	CASSLVAGGVTDTQYF	TGTGCCAGCAGTTTAGTGGCGGGAGGGGTCACAGATACGCAGTATTTT
15	-	TRBV12-5	-	TRBJ1-2	CASDLRLSTNYGYTF	TGTGCTAGTGACCTAAGACTGAGTACTAACTATGGCTACACCTTC
17	TRBD2	TRBV18	-	TRBJ2-2	CASSPIATSGNTGELFF	TGTGCCAGCTCACCAATAGCGACTAGCGGGAACACCGGGGAGCTGTTTTTT
16	TRBD2	TRBV19	-	TRBJ2-1	CASSKGLAGAYNEQFF	TGTGCCAGTAGTAAAGGGCTAGCGGGAGCCTACAATGAGCAGTTCTTC